Shown below are 32 T cell receptor beta chains from a single sample sequenced in a study of blood T cell repertoires in COVID-19. Here immunoSEQ multiplex PCR was the method, and the copy in TCRdb shows in-frame clones only, minus some. The profile shows around 330,000 clones, roughly 89% of them singletons. Material: PBMCs or T cells enriched from blood (not recorded which). The receptors were sampled from a man in his sixties who had recovered from COVID-19.

V is TRBV23-1 and J is TRBJ1-1; 7 nucleotides match TRBD1. TRBV23-1 is identified as an open reading frame with a role that is uncertain. The junction had 12 bases not matched to a gene; V was cut back by 5 bases and J by 3 bases. The CDR3 sequence is 16 residues long. CDR3 in amino acids: CASSYESAGGHTEAFF. As DNA, the CDR3 is TGCGCCAGCAGTTACGAGTCGGCAGGGGGTCACACTGAAGCTTTCTTT.

The rearrangement links TRBV28 to TRBJ1-2; TRBD1 matches 9 bases. CDR3 length: 12 amino acids. Germline CDR1 MDHEN, CDR2 SYDVKM. The J segment lost 2 bases and the V segment lost 8 bases, leaving 0 bases of the junction unmatched. CDR3 DNA sequence: TGTGCCAGCGGACAGGGGAACTATGGCTACACCTTC. It codes for CASGQGNYGYTF.

V gene TRBV5-1 combines with J gene TRBJ2-2; D not certain. Germline assignment: CDR1 SGHRS and CDR2 YFSETQ. V was pared by 0 bases and J by 0 bases, with 12 bases between. The CDR3 spans 17 residues. The CDR3 DNA sequence: TGCGCCAGCAGCTTGGGTCCGAGCGCTTCGAACACCGGGGAGCTGTTTTTT. This translates into CASSLGPSASNTGELFF.

V and J are TRBV7-3 and TRBJ2-1; TRBD1 matches at 8 bases. CDR3 length equals 13 residues. V trimming: 6 bases; J trimming: 8 bases; junction bases outside the gene matches: 6. CDR1 is SGHTA, CDR2 FQGTGA, per germline. The CDR3 reads CASRDQGADEQFF. DNA for the CDR3: TGTGCCAGCAGGGACCAGGGGGCGGATGAGCAGTTCTTC.

The chain couples TRBV18 to TRBJ1-2, with D perhaps matching TRBD1 (5 bases). This CDR3 spans 16 amino acids. Per the germline V gene, CDR1 is KGHSH and CDR2 is LQKENI. Trimming left V 3 bases short and J 8 bases short, with 22 bases between. This chain's CDR3 is CASSPPSLDMLLGYTF. In DNA, the CDR3 is TGTGCCAGCTCACCGCCCAGCCTGGACATGTTATTGGGCTACACCTTC.

J is TRBJ1-2 and V is TRBV5-1; D is undetermined. CDR1 and CDR2 (germline): SGHRS, YFSETQ. Deletions cut 1 base from V and 8 bases from J, with 9 bases between. The CDR3 covers 12 residues. The CDR3 nucleotides are TGCGCCAGCAGCTTGAACGGGAACGGCTACACCTTC. This codes for CASSLNGNGYTF.

This chain connects TRBV27 to TRBJ2-3; TRBD1 is a possible D gene (5 bases). V lost 1 base and J lost 4, with 9 bases in between. Looked up from germline, CDR1 is MNHEY and CDR2 is SMNVEV (reference sequence). There are 14 residues in the CDR3. The CDR3 DNA sequence: TGTGCCAGCAGTTTATTTAGGGGTTCAGATACGCAGTATTTT. This sequence encodes CASSLFRGSDTQYF.

This clone has only one observation. The chain recombines TRBV28 with TRBJ1-5; a weak D match, TRBD1 (6 bases). V was clipped by 7 bases and J by 0 bases, with 13 bases between them. Germline CDR1 and CDR2: MDHEN and SYDVKM. The CDR3 has 15 amino acids. The CDR3 is CASTKGHLSNQPQHF. CDR3 DNA sequence: TGTGCCAGCACTAAGGGACACCTTAGCAATCAGCCCCAGCATTTT.

The chain links TRBV7-2 to TRBJ2-5; 8 bases line up with TRBD1. Germline V CDR1 and CDR2: SGHTA, FQGNSA. The CDR3 covers 15 residues. With 2 bases clipped from V and 2 bases from J, the junction kept 4 bases outside the gene matches. The CDR3 spells CASSLWTGIQETQYF. In nucleotides, the CDR3 is TGTGCCAGCAGCTTATGGACAGGGATTCAAGAGACCCAGTACTTC.

The rearrangement links TRBV27 to TRBJ1-4; 7 positions agree with TRBD1. The CDR3 loop spans 16 amino acids. V trimming: 5 bases; J trimming: 4 bases; junction bases outside the gene matches: 10. Germline V gene sequence: CDR1 MNHEY, CDR2 SMNVEV (reference sequence). Written as DNA, the CDR3 is TGTGCCAGCAGTCTGGGACAGTCCCTCGATAATGAAAAACTGTTTTTT. Amino acids: CASSLGQSLDNEKLFF.

The V gene is TRBV11-2, the J gene TRBJ2-3; TRBD2 aligns across 7 bases. Trimming at V came to 3 bases and at J to 4 bases, leaving 7 bases not matched to a gene. CDR1 is SGHAT and CDR2 is FQNNGV in the germline V gene. The CDR3 has 15 amino acids. CDR3 bases: TGTGCCAGCAGCTTGGCAGGGAGGGTCCCAGATACGCAGTATTTT. It encodes CASSLAGRVPDTQYF.

The genes are TRBV5-1 and TRBJ1-1, with D hard to call. The CDR3 spans 12 residues. V lost 3 bases to trimming and J lost 1 base, with 4 bases between them. Germline V CDR1 and CDR2: SGHRS, YFSETQ. The CDR3, as DNA: TGCGCCAGCAGCTCAGGGAACACTGAAGCTTTCTTT. Translating it yields CASSSGNTEAFF.

V is TRBV7-9 and J is TRBJ2-3; D possibly corresponds to TRBD2 (5 bases). Trimming removed 4 bases at V and 2 bases at J, with 10 bases between. The CDR3 is 14 amino acids. Germline-derived CDR1 and CDR2 are SEHNR and FQNEAQ (reference sequence). DNA of the CDR3: TGTGCCAGCAGCTCAAGCGGTATCACAGATACGCAGTATTTT. Protein sequence: CASSSSGITDTQYF.

V gene TRBV7-2 combines with J gene TRBJ1-2, with 8 nucleotides matching TRBD1. Losses at the gene ends were 5 bases for V and 7 bases for J; bases not matched to a gene: 15. CDR1 and CDR2 (germline): SGHTA, FQGNSA. This CDR3 is 16 amino acids long. The CDR3 DNA reads TGTGCCAGCAGCCTCCAAGGGCCTTATACAGGGGGTGGCTACACCTTC. Amino acids: CASSLQGPYTGGGYTF.

V and J are TRBV7-2 and TRBJ1-5; D gene unclear. The CDR3 runs to 14 residues. The V and J ends lost 5 bases and 6 bases respectively, with 14 bases between them. The germline gives CDR1 SGHTA, CDR2 FQGNSA. DNA for the CDR3: TGTGCCAGCAGCGAAACACTATTTCTTCAGCCCCAGCATTTT. It translates to CASSETLFLQPQHF.

The CDR3 sequence: CASSTSGNTYEQYF. CDR3 nucleotides: TGTGCCAGCAGTACTAGCGGGAACACCTACGAGCAGTACTTC. The gene calls are TRBV7-3 and TRBJ2-7, with 10 bases lining up with TRBD2. Trimming cost V 6 bases and J 2 bases; bases outside gene matches: 4. This CDR3 contains 14 residues. Germline values: CDR1 SGHTA, CDR2 FQGTGA.

The chain links TRBV7-8 to TRBJ1-6; D is ambiguous. Germline CDR1 SGHVS, CDR2 FQNEAQ. V was clipped by 1 base and J by 9 bases, with 19 bases between them. This CDR3 is 17 amino acids long. CDR3 bases: TGTGCCAGCAGCTTAGTTGTCAGCCCGGGATCTAGTTCACCCCTCCACTTT. It codes for CASSLVVSPGSSSPLHF.

This chain uses TRBV6-4 with TRBJ2-3, with 9 bases fitting TRBD2. V shed 5 bases, J shed 4 bases, and the junction held 10 bases outside the gene matches. The CDR3 runs to 16 residues. CDR1 is MRHNA and CDR2 is SNTAGT in the germline V gene. The CDR3 is CASSKLGLAGPDTQYF. In nucleotides, the CDR3 is TGTGCCAGCAGTAAACTGGGGCTAGCGGGACCAGATACGCAGTATTTT.

The rearrangement joins TRBV18 to TRBJ1-3; no clear D gene. The CDR3 totals 19 residues. Per germline, CDR1 KGHSH and CDR2 LQKENI. V lost 3 bases and J lost 0, with 21 bases in between. The CDR3 DNA sequence: TGTGCCAGCTCACCGGCTGGCCCCCTAAGGAGCAACTCTGGAAACACCATATATTTT. Translated, it gives CASSPAGPLRSNSGNTIYF.

This clone was picked up one time. CDR3 coding DNA: TGTGCCAGCAGTTACAGGACAGAATCGCAGTACTTC. Translating it yields CASSYRTESQYF. The chain carries TRBV28 and TRBJ2-7, with a weak D call TRBD1 (6 bases). The germline CDR1 and CDR2 sequences are MDHEN and SYDVKM. Trimming pared 4 bases from V and 9 bases from J, leaving 13 bases between. The CDR3 runs 12 residues.

This clone was observed a few times. The V call is TRBV27, the J call TRBJ2-3, with D possibly matching TRBD1 (5 bases). V lost 4 bases, J lost 0 bases, and 8 bases lay in between. There are 14 residues in the CDR3. CDR1 and CDR2 from the germline V gene are MNHEY and SMNVEV (reference sequence). Written as DNA, the CDR3 is TGTGCCAGCAGTTGGGGCCCTAGCACAGATACGCAGTATTTT. Protein sequence: CASSWGPSTDTQYF.

This clone appeared a single time. The gene calls are TRBV6-5 and TRBJ1-5; D unresolved. CDR1 and CDR2 (germline): MNHEY, SVGAGI. Trimming stripped 6 bases from V and 0 bases from J, with 9 bases between. This CDR3 is built from 14 residues. CDR3 DNA: TGTGCCAGCAGCCCCGTGAGTAGCAATCAGCCCCAGCATTTT. Translation gives CASSPVSSNQPQHF.

CDR3 protein: CASTWGAGEETQYF. CDR3 DNA sequence: TGTGCCAGCACATGGGGAGCGGGAGAAGAGACCCAGTACTTC. This sequence joins TRBV2 and TRBJ2-5; 8 positions agree with TRBD2. The CDR3 consists of 14 residues. Germline V gene data show CDR1 as SNHLY and CDR2 as FYNNEI. Trimming took 7 bases from V and 3 from J; bases not matched to a gene: 7.

The chain couples TRBV27 to TRBJ2-7, with 13 bases that match TRBD2. CDR1 is MNHEY and CDR2 is SMNVEV in the germline V gene (reference sequence). With V trimmed by 5 bases and J by 2 bases, 6 bases remained unmatched. CDR3 length equals 16 residues. The CDR3 loop is CASSPRGLAGAYEQYF. DNA of the CDR3: TGTGCCAGCAGTCCGCGAGGACTAGCGGGGGCCTACGAGCAGTACTTC.

This chain connects TRBV28 to TRBJ1-1; tentatively, D is TRBD1 (5 bases). This CDR3 spans 13 amino acids. CDR1 and CDR2 (germline): MDHEN, SYDVKM. Trimming removed 5 bases at V and 8 bases at J, with 15 bases between. The CDR3 is CASSLRQTPEAFF. CDR3 in DNA: TGTGCCAGCAGTCTCCGACAGACGCCGGAAGCTTTCTTT.

The rearrangement links TRBV3-1 (or the pseudogene TRBV3-2) to TRBJ1-4, with D possibly being TRBD1 (6 bases). Germline lookup yields CDR1 LGHDT and CDR2 YNNKEL (reference sequence). The CDR3 consists of 16 residues. Trimming removed 0 bases from V and 5 bases from J, with 13 bases in between. This CDR3 reads CASSQDMGRGNEKLFF. CDR3 DNA sequence: TGTGCCAGCAGCCAAGATATGGGCAGGGGAAATGAAAAACTGTTTTTT.

Comment on this clone: Other DNA sequences in this sample translate to the same CDR3. The rearrangement links TRBV11-3 to TRBJ2-2, with D maybe TRBD2 (6 bases). Per the germline V gene, CDR1 is SGHNT and CDR2 is YENEEA. The CDR3 contains 15 residues. Trimming took off 5 bases at V and 2 bases at J, with 12 bases between the two ends. CDR3 residues: CASSRTGTNTGELFF. The CDR3 DNA reads TGTGCCAGCAGCAGAACCGGGACTAACACCGGGGAGCTGTTTTTT.

The chain couples TRBV13 to TRBJ2-7; the D gene is possibly TRBD1 (5 bases). Germline lookup yields CDR1 PRHDT and CDR2 FYEKMQ (reference sequence). This CDR3 has 14 residues. V was trimmed by 0 bases and J by 8 bases, leaving 14 bases between them. The CDR3 DNA sequence: TGTGCCAGCAGCTTAGGCGGACAAACGTATCAGCAGTACTTC. It yields the protein CASSLGGQTYQQYF.

This clone showed up just once. This rearrangement joins TRBV7-2 to TRBJ2-6; D might be TRBD1 (6 bases). Germline lookup yields CDR1 SGHTA and CDR2 FQGNSA. The V end was cut by 5 bases, the J end by 0 bases, with 17 bases between. CDR3 size: 18 residues. The CDR3 sequence is CASSQSGGHLSGANVLTF. For the CDR3, the DNA is TGTGCCAGCAGCCAAAGTGGGGGACACCTCTCTGGGGCCAACGTCCTGACTTTC.

This rearrangement joins TRBV2 to TRBJ1-5; D ambiguous. Germline CDR1 and CDR2: SNHLY and FYNNEI. Trimming removed 6 bases from V and 8 bases from J, with 14 bases in between. There are 13 residues in the CDR3. Here the CDR3 reads CASRSTSFEPQHF. CDR3 nucleotides: TGTGCCAGCAGGTCCACATCTTTTGAGCCCCAGCATTTT. Full variable domain (outside the CDR3, taken from reference TRBV2 and TRBJ1-5): EPEVTQTPSHQVTQMGQEVILRCVPISNHLYFYWYRQILGQKVEFLVSFYNNEISEKSEIFDDQFSVERPDGSNFTLKIRSTKLEDSAMYFCASRSTSFEPQHFGDGTRLSIL.

The chain joins TRBV6-5 to TRBJ2-7, with no clear D. Germline values: CDR1 MNHEY, CDR2 SVGAGI. V lost 2 bases and J 6 bases, leaving 8 bases between the germline ends. The CDR3 has 12 amino acids. Written as DNA, the CDR3 is TGTGCCAGCAGTTACCCTTCAGGCGAGCAGTACTTC. Translating gives CASSYPSGEQYF.

The rearrangement links TRBV7-3 to TRBJ2-1, with 8 bases matching TRBD1. The junction had 9 bases not matched to a gene; V was cut back by 5 bases and J by 9 bases. The CDR3 runs 14 residues. Germline loops: CDR1 SGHTA, CDR2 FQGTGA. The CDR3 spells CASSTGQGYGEQFF. CDR3 sequence (DNA): TGTGCCAGCAGCACCGGACAGGGCTACGGTGAGCAGTTCTTC.